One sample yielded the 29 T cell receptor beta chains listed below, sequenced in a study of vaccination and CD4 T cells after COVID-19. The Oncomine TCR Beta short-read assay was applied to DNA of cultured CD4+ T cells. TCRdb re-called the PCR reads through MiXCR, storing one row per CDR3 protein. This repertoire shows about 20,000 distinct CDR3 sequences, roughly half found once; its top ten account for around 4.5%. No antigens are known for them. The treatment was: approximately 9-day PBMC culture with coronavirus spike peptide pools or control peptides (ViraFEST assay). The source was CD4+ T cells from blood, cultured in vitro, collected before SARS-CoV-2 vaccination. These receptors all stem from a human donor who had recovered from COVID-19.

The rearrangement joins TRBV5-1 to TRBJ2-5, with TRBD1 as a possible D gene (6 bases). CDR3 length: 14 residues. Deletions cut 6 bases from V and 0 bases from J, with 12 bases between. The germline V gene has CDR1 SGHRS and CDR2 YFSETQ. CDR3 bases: TGCGCCAGCAAAACAGGGACCCACCAAGAGACCCAGTACTTC. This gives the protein CASKTGTHQETQYF.

Here the CDR3 reads CASSLEGEIPTAAEAFF. CDR3 nucleotide sequence: TGTGCCAGCAGCTTGGAGGGGGAAATTCCCACGGCCGCTGAAGCTTTCTTT. The chain combines TRBV5-4 with TRBJ1-1, with D perhaps TRBD1 (6 bases). The germline V and J ends were trimmed by 0 bases and 6 bases, with 21 bases remaining between them. Germline values: CDR1 SGHNT, CDR2 YYREEE (reference sequence). This CDR3 comprises 17 residues.

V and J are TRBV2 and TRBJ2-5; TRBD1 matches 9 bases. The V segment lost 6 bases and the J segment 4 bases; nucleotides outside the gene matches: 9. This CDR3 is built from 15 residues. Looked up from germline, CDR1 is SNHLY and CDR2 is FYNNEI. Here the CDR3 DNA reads TGTGCCAGCAGCATCATACAGGGGGCCTCAGAGACCCAGTACTTC. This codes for CASSIIQGASETQYF.

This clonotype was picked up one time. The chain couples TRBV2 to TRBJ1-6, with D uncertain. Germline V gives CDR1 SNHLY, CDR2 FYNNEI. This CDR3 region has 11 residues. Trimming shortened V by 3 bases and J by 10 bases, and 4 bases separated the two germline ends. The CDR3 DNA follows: TGTGCCAGCAGTGATGACTCACCCCTCCACTTT. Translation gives CASSDDSPLHF.

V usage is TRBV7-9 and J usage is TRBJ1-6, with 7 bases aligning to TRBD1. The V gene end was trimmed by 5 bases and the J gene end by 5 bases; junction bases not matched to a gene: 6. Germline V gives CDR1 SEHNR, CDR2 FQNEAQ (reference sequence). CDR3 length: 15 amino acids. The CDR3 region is CASSGTQGDNSPLHF. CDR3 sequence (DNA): TGTGCCAGCAGCGGAACGCAGGGGGATAATTCACCCCTCCACTTT.

The CDR3 region has the DNA TGTGCCAGCAGCACGTCGACGAGGAACTCCTTCTATGGCTACACCTTC. Protein: CASSTSTRNSFYGYTF. The chain recombines TRBV11-2 with TRBJ1-2; D not certain. The CDR3 has 16 amino acids. Per germline, CDR1 SGHAT and CDR2 FQNNGV. V was clipped by 5 bases and J by 4 bases, with 20 bases between them.

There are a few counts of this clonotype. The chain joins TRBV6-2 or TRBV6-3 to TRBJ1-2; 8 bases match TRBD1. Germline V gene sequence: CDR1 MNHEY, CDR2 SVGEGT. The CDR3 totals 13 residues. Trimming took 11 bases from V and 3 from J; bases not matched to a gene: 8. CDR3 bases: TGTGCCGCATCAACACAGGGGGACTATGGCTACACCTTC. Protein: CAASTQGDYGYTF.

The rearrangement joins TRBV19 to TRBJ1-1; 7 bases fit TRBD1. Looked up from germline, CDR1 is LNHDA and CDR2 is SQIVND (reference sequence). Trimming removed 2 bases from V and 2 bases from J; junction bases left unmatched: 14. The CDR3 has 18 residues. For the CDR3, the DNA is TGTGCCAGTAGTATAAGAGGGGGACAGCCACGGGCAAACACTGAAGCTTTCTTT. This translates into CASSIRGGQPRANTEAFF.

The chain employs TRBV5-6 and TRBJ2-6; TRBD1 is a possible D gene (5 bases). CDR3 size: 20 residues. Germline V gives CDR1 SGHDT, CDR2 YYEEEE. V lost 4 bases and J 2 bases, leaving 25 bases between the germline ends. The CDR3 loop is CASSPTVVRAVVPGANVLTF. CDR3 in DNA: TGTGCCAGCAGCCCCACCGTAGTCAGGGCTGTTGTTCCTGGGGCCAACGTCCTGACTTTC.

CDR3 sequence reads: CASSTRGQEAGELFF. The CDR3 nucleotides read TGTGCCAGCAGCACCCGGGGACAGGAGGCCGGGGAGCTGTTTTTT. V is TRBV11-2 and J is TRBJ2-2; TRBD1 matches 8 bases. Germline trimming cut 5 bases from V and 6 bases from J; bases unmatched to any gene: 8. The V gene's germline CDR1 is SGHAT and CDR2 FQNNGV. This CDR3 comprises 15 residues. Full variable domain (rest looked up from reference TRBV11-2 and TRBJ2-2): EAGVAQSPRYKIIEKRQSVAFWCNPISGHATLYWYQQILGQGPKLLIQFQNNGVVDDSQLPKDRFSAERLKGVDSTLKIQPAKLEDSAVYLCASSTRGQEAGELFFGEGSRLTVL.

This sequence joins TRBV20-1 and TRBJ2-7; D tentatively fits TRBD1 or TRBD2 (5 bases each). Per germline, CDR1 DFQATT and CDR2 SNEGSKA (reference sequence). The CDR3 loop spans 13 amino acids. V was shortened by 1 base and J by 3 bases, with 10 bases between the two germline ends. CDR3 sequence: CSARGGIVYEQYF. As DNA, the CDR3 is TGCAGTGCTAGAGGGGGGATTGTCTACGAGCAGTACTTC.

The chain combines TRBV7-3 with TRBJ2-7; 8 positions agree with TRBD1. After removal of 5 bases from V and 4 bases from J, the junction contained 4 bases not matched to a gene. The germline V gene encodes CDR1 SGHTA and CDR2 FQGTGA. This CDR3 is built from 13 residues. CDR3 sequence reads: CASSEGQEYEQYF. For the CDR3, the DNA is TGTGCCAGCAGCGAGGGACAGGAGTACGAGCAGTACTTC.

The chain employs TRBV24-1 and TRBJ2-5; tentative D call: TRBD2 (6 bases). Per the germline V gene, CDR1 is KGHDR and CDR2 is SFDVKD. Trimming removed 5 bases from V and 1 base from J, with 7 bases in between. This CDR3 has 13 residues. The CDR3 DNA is TGTGCCACCAGTGGCGGGGCCCAAGAGACCCAGTACTTC. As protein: CATSGGAQETQYF.

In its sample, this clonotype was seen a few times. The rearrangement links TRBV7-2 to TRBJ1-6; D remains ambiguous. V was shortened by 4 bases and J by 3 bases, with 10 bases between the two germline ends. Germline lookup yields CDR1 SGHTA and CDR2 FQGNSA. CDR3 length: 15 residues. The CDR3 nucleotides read TGTGCCAGCAGCTACCCCGACGGCTATAATTCACCCCTCCACTTT. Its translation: CASSYPDGYNSPLHF. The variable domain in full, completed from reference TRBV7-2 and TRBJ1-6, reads GAGVSQSPSNKVTEKGKDVELRCDPISGHTALYWYRQSLGQGLEFLIYFQGNSAPDKSGLPSDRFSAERTGGSVSTLTIQRTQQEDSAVYLCASSYPDGYNSPLHFGNGTRLTVT.

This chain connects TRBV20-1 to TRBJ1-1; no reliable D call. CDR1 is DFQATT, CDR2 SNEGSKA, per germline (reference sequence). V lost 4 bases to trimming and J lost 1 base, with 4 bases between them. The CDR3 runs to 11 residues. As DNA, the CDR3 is TGCAGTGCTACCCGGAACACTGAAGCTTTCTTT. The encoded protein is CSATRNTEAFF.

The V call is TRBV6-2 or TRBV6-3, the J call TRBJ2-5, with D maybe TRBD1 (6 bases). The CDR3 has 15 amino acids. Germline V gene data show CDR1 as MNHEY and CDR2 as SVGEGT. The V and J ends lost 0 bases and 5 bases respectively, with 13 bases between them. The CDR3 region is CASSYSNRVEETQYF. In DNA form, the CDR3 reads TGTGCCAGCAGTTACTCCAACAGGGTAGAGGAGACCCAGTACTTC.

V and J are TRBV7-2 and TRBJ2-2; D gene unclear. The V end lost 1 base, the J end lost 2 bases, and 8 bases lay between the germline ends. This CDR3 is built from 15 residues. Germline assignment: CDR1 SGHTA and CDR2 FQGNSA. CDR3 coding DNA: TGTGCCAGCAGCTTAGAGCGATTAAACACCGGGGAGCTGTTTTTT. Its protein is CASSLERLNTGELFF.

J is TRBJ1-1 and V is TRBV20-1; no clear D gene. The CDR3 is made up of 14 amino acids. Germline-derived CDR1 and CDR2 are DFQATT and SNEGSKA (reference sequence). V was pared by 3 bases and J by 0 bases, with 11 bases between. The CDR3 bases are TGCAGTGCTAGCGCACAGATAATGAACACTGAAGCTTTCTTT. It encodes CSASAQIMNTEAFF.

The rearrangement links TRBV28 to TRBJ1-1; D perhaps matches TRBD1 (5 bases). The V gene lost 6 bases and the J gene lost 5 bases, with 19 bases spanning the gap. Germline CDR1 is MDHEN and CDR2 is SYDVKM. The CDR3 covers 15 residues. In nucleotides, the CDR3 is TGTGCCAGCAGGCCTAGCATGGGGCCAGGGACTGAAGCTTTCTTT. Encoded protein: CASRPSMGPGTEAFF.

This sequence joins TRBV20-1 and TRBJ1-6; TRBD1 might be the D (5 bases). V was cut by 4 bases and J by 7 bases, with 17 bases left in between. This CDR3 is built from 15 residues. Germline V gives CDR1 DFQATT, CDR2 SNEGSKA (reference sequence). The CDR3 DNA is TGCAGTGCTATACTCGGCAGGGTGGTGAATTCACCCCTCCACTTT. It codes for CSAILGRVVNSPLHF.

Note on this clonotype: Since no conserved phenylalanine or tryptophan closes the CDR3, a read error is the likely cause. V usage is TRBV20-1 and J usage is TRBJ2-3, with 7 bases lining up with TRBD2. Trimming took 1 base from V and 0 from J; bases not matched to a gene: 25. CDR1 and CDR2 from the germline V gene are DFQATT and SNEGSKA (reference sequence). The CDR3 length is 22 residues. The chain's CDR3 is CSARVITLSVKGAGLSTDTQYI. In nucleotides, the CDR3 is TGCAGTGCTAGAGTCATCACCCTCAGTGTAAAGGGAGCGGGACTTAGCACAGATACGCAGTATATT.

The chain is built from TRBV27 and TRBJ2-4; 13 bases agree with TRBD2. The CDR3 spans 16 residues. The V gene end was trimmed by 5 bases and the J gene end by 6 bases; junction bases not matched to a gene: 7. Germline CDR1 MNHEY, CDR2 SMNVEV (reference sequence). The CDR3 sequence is CASSLTSGGSGNIQYF. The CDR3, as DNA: TGTGCCAGCAGTCTGACTAGCGGGGGGTCCGGAAACATTCAGTACTTC.

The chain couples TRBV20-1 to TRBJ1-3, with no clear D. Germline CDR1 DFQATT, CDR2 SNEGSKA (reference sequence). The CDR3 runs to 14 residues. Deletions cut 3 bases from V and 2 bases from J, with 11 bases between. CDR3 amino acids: CSASFGVTGNTIYF. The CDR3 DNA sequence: TGCAGTGCTAGTTTCGGGGTTACTGGAAACACCATATATTTT.

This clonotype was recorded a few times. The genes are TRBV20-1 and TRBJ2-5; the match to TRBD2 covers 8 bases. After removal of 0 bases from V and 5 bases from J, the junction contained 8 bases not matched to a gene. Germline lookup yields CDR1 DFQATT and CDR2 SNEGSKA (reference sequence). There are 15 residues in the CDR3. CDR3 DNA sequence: TGCAGTGCTAGAGAAAGGACTAGCCAAACGGAGACCCAGTACTTC. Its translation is CSARERTSQTETQYF.

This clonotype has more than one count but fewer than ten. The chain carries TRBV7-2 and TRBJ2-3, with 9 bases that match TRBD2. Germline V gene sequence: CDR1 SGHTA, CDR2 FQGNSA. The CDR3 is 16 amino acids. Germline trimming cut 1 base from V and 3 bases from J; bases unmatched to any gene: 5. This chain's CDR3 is CASSLGSGSRTDTQYF. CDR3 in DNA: TGTGCCAGCAGCTTAGGTAGCGGGAGTCGGACAGATACGCAGTATTTT.

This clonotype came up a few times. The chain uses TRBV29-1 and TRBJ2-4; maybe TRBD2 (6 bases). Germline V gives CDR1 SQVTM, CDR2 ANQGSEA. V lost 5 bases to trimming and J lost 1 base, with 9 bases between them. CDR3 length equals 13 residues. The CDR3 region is CSVRDSAKNIQYF. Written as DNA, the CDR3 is TGCAGCGTTCGGGACTCTGCCAAAAACATTCAGTACTTC.

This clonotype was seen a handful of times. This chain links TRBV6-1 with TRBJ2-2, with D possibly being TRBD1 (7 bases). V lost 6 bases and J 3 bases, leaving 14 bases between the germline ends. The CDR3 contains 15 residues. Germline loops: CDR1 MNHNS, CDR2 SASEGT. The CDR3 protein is CASRPDREDTGELFF. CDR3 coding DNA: TGTGCCAGCAGACCCGACAGGGAGGACACCGGGGAGCTGTTTTTT.

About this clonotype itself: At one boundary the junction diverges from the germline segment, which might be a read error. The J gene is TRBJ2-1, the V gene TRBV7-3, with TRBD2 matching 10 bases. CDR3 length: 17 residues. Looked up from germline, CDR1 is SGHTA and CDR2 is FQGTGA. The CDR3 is CASSIIAGGDIYHEQFF. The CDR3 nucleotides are TGTGCCAGCAGCATTATAGCGGGGGGAGACATCTACCATGAGCAGTTCTTC.

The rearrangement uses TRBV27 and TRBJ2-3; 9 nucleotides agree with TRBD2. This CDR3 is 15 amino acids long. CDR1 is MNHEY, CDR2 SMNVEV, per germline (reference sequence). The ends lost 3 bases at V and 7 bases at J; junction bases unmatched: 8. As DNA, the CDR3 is TGTGCCAGCAGTTTTTCGGCGGGAGGGCCGAATACGCAGTATTTT. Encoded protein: CASSFSAGGPNTQYF.